The T cell receptor beta chain under discussion was sequenced for a study of T cells in women clearing cervical HPV infection. For the study at large: Case blood drawn at lesion detection; control blood after infection cleared. Broader study findings: Repertoire richness, not evenness, was significantly elevated in CIN3+ cases versus controls.

As regards this clone: Its specificity is not known. One junction end disagrees with the germline gene, perhaps due to a read error. The CDR3 end falls 3 residues outside the read, so it is completed with the germline J gene.

Clones were sequenced by immunoSEQ multiplex PCR, and TCRdb holds only the in-frame ones, with some missing. Its table lists 25,000 to 35,000 clones. The CDR3 runs 15 residues. The V gene's germline CDR1 is SGHDT and CDR2 YYEEEE. The sequenced sample consisted of blood buffy coat. The chain combines TRBV5-6 with TRBJ1-2, with 7 nucleotides matching TRBD1. The sequence came from a woman between 18 and 70 years old with a cervical HPV16 infection that either progressed to CIN3+ or cleared (not recorded which). CDR3 sequence: CDSSRWDSIFYVYTF. The DNA read from the CDR3 is TGTGACAGCAGCAGATGGGACAGCATCTTCTATGTC.